What follows describes a single T cell receptor (beta chain). The sample is drawn from a study of blood T cell repertoires in COVID-19. Germline CDR1 and CDR2: SGHTS and YDEGEE. CDR3 length: 15 amino acids. With 1 base clipped from V and 7 bases from J, the junction kept 6 bases outside the gene matches. Assay: immunoSEQ multiplex PCR; the TCRdb copy retains only in-frame clones and omits some. In the table there are fewer than 250,000 clones, about 83% of which are singletons. The sequence derives from a human donor in a cohort sampled during active COVID-19. The chain links TRBV5-8 to TRBJ2-2; TRBD1 matches 8 bases. The sequencing input was peripheral blood. The CDR3 DNA sequence: TGTGCCAGCAGCTTGTACTCAGGGGGCATCGGGGAGCTGTTTTTT. This encodes CASSLYSGGIGELFF.